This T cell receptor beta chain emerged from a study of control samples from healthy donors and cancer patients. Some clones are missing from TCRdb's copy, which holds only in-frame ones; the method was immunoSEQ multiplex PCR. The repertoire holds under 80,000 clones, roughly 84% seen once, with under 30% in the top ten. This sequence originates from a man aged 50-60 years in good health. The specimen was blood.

The CDR3 DNA reads as TGCGCCAGCAGGGTTGGGGCGGGGGCACACCAAGAGACCCAGTACTTC. It specifies CASRVGAGAHQETQYF. This chain connects TRBV5-1 to TRBJ2-5, with a possible D match to TRBD2 (7 bases). Germline V gene lookup returns CDR1 SGHRS and CDR2 YFSETQ. Trimming removed 5 bases from V and 0 bases from J, with 17 bases in between. This CDR3 is built from 16 residues.